This TCR beta chain was captured in a study of post-analysis software for immune sequencing data. Notes on the study in general: Four or five TRBV segments were more frequent in patients than controls; TRBV5-6, TRBV5-1 and TRBV20-1 belonged to this group.

This clonotype was detected a few times. The target antigen is unknown. Unique molecular identifiers featured in each of the TCR beta cDNA libraries. TCRdb re-derived calls from the PCR reads in MiXCR, one entry per CDR3 protein. The sample lists 650,000 to 850,000 distinct CDR3 sequences; about 57% were seen once. Germline trimming cut 7 bases from V and 3 bases from J; bases unmatched to any gene: 2. The CDR3 is 12 residues long. CDR1 is SQVTM, CDR2 ANQGSEA, per germline. The material sequenced was blood. This chain links TRBV29-1 with TRBJ2-7; 11 bases are a match to TRBD1. The clonotype was recovered from a girl between 5 and 17 years old with multiple sclerosis. The CDR3 DNA reads TGCAGCGCCGGGACAGGGGGCTACGAGCAGTACTTC. Protein product: CSAGTGGYEQYF.